In its sample, the clone carrying this T cell receptor (beta chain) was seen a few times. Antigen specificity is unknown. The data were produced by immunoSEQ multiplex PCR, yet TCRdb's version contains in-frame clones alone and is incomplete. The table records 45,000 or so clones, about three quarters of them present only once. Every single patient, without exception, relapsed after autologous stem cell transplantation, and brentuximab vedotin exposure varied. The source of the sample is a study of PD-1 blockade in classical Hodgkin lymphoma. Study outcomes and limitations: Before treatment, TCR diversity in newly diagnosed patients was reportedly lower than in healthy donors. For complete responders, baseline diversity was comparable to that of newly diagnosed patients. Patients starting nivolumab under 1 year after ASCT were excluded. It was CD4+ TCR diversity, not CD8+, that rose significantly by C4D1.

Germline assignment: CDR1 SGHAT and CDR2 FQNNGV. The V gene lost 5 bases and the J gene lost 5 bases, with 15 bases spanning the gap. The CDR3 consists of 15 residues. This sample comprised peripheral blood mononuclear cells (PBMCs), obtained at baseline. The V call is TRBV11-2, the J call TRBJ1-4; D is unresolved. This clonotype was sampled from a human donor with classical Hodgkin lymphoma. The CDR3 is CASSLRSSGNEKLFF. The CDR3, as DNA: TGTGCCAGCAGCCTGCGCTCTAGCGGGAATGAAAAACTGTTTTTT.